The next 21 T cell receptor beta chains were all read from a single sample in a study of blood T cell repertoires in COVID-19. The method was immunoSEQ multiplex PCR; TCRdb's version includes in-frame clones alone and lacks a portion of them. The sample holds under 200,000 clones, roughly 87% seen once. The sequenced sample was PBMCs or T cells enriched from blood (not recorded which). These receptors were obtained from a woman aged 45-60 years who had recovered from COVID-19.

CDR3 loop: CASSLWGRRETQYF. In nucleotides, the CDR3 is TGTGCCAGCAGCTTGTGGGGCAGAAGGGAGACCCAGTACTTC. V usage is TRBV5-4 and J usage is TRBJ2-5; TRBD1 is a possible D gene (5 bases). CDR3 length: 14 amino acids. V was clipped by 1 base and J by 5 bases, with 12 bases between them. CDR1 SGHNT and CDR2 YYREEE come from the germline V gene (reference sequence).

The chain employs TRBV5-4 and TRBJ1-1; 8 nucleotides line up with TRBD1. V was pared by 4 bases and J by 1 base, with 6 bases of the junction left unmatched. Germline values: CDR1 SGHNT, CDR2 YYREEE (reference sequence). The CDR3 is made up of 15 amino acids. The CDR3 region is CASSNGDRKNTEAFF. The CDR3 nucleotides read TGTGCCAGCAGCAACGGGGACAGGAAGAACACTGAAGCTTTCTTT.

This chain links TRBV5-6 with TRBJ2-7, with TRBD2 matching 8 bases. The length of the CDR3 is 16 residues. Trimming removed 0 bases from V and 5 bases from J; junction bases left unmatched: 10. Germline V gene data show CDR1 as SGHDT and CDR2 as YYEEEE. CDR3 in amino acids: CASSLVSGSGKNEQYF. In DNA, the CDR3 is TGTGCCAGCAGCTTGGTTTCAGGTAGCGGGAAAAACGAGCAGTACTTC.

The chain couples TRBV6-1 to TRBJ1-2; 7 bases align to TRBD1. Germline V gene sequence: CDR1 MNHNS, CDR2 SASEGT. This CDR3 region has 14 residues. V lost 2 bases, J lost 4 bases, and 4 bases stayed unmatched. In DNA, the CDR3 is TGTGCCAGCAGTGAAAAGGGGGCGAGCTATGGCTACACCTTC. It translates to CASSEKGASYGYTF.

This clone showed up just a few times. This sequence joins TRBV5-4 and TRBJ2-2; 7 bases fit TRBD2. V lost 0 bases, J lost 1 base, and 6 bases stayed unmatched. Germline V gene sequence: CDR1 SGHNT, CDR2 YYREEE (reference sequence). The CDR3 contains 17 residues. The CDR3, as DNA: TGTGCCAGCAGCTTGGCAGCCGGGGGGTTGAACACCGGGGAGCTGTTTTTT. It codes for CASSLAAGGLNTGELFF.

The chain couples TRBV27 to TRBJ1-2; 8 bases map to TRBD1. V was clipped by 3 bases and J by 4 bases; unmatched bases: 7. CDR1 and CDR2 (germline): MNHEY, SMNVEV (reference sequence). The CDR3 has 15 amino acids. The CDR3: CASSFRQGTGYGYTF. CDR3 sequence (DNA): TGTGCCAGCAGTTTTCGGCAGGGGACAGGCTATGGCTACACCTTC.

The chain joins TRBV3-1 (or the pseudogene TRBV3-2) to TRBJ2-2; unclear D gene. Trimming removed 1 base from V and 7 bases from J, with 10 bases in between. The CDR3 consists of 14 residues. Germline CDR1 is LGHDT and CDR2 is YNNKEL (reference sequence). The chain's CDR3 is CASSQGVTGGELFF. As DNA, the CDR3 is TGTGCCAGCAGCCAAGGGGTCACGGGCGGGGAGCTGTTTTTT.

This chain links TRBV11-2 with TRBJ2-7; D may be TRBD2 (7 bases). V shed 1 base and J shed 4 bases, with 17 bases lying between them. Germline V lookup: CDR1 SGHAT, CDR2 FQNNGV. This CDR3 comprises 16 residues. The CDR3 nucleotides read TGTGCCAGCAGCTTAGTGGGTCGGGGGGCTAGGTACGAGCAGTACTTC. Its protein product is CASSLVGRGARYEQYF.

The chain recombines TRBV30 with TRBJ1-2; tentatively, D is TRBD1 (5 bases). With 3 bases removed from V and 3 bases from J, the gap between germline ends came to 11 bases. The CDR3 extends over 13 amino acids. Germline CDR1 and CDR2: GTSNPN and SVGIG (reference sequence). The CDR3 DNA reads TGTGCCTGGAGCCCCAGGGCCCACTATGGCTACACCTTC. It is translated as CAWSPRAHYGYTF.

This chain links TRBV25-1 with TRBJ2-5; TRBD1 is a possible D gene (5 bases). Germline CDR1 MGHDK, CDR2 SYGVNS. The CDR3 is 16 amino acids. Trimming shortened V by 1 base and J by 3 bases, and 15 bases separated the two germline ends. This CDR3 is CASSESVGRIEETQYF. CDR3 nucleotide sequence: TGTGCCAGCAGTGAATCAGTGGGGCGGATTGAAGAGACCCAGTACTTC.

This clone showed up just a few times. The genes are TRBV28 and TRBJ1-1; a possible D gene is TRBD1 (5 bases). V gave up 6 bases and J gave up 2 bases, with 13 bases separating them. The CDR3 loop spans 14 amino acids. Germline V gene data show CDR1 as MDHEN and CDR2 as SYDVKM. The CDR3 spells CASRQGGINTEAFF. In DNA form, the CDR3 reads TGTGCCAGCAGGCAGGGTGGGATAAACACTGAAGCTTTCTTT.

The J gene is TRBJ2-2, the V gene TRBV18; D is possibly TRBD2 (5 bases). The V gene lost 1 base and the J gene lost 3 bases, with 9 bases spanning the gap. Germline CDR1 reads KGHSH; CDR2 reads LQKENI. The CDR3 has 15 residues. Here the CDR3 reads CASSPRQEDTGELFF. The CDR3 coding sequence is TGTGCCAGCTCACCACGGCAGGAGGACACCGGGGAGCTGTTTTTT.

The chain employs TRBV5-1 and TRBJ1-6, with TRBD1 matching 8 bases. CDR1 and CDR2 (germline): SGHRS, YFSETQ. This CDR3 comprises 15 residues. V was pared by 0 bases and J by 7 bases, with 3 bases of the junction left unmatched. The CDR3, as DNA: TGCGCCAGCAGCTTGGGGACAGGGTGGAATTCACCCCTCCACTTT. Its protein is CASSLGTGWNSPLHF.

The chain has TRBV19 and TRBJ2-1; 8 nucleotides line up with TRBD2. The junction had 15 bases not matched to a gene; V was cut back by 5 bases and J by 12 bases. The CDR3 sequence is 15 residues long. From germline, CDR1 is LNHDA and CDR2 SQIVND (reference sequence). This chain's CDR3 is CASSLPGTSVVRQFF. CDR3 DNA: TGTGCCAGTAGTCTGCCCGGGACTAGTGTTGTTAGGCAGTTCTTC.

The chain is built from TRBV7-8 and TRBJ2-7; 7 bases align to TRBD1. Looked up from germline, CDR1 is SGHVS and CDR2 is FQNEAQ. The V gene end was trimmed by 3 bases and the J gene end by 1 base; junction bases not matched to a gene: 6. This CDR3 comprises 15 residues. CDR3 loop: CASSFEGGGSYEQYF. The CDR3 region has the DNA TGTGCCAGCAGCTTTGAAGGGGGCGGATCCTACGAGCAGTACTTC.

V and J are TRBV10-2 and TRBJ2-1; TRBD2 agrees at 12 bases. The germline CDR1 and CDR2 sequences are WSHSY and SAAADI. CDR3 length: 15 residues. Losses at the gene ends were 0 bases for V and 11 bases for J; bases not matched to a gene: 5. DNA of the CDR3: TGCGCCAGCAGTGAGTCGCCGACTAGCGGGGGAAAGCAGTTCTTC. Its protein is CASSESPTSGGKQFF.

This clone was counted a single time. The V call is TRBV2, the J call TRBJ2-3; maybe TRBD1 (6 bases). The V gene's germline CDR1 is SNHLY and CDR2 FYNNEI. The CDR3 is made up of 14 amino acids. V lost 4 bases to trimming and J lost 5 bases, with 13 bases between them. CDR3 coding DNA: TGTGCCAGCAGTGGTGTGACAGGAGGAGATACGCAGTATTTT. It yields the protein CASSGVTGGDTQYF.

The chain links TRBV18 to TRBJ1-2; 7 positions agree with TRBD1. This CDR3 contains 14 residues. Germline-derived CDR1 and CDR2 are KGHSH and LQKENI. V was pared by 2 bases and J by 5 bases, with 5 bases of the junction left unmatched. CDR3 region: CASSPGTDLYGYTF. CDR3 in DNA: TGTGCCAGCTCACCAGGGACAGACCTTTATGGCTACACCTTC. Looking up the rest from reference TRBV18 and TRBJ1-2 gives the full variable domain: NAGVMQNPRHLVRRRGQEARLRCSPMKGHSHVYWYRQLPEEGLKFMVYLQKENIIDESGMPKERFSAEFPKEGPSILRIQQVVRGDSAAYFCASSPGTDLYGYTFGSGTRLTVV.

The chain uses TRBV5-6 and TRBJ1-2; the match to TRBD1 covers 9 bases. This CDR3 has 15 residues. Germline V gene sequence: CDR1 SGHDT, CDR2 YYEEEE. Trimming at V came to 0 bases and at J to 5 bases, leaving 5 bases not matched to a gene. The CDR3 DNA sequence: TGTGCCAGCAGCTTGGAAGGACAGGGGAGGTATGGCTACACCTTC. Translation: CASSLEGQGRYGYTF. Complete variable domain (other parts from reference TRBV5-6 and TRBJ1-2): DAGVTQSPTHLIKTRGQQVTLRCSPKSGHDTVSWYQQALGQGPQFIFQYYEEEERQRGNFPDRFSGHQFPNYSSELNVNALLLGDSALYLCASSLEGQGRYGYTFGSGTRLTVV.

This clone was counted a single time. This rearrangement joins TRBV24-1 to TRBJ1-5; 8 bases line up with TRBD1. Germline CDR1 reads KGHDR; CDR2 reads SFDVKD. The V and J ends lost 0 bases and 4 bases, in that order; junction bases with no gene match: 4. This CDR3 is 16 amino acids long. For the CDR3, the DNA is TGTGCCACCAGTGATTTGAGGACAGGGTGGAATCAGCCCCAGCATTTT. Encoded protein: CATSDLRTGWNQPQHF.

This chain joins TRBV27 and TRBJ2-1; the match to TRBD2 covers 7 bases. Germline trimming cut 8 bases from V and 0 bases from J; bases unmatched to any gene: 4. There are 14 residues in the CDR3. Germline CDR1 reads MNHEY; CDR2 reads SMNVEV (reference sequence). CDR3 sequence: CASGGGTSYNEQFF. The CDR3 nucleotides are TGTGCCAGCGGGGGGGGGACCTCCTACAATGAGCAGTTCTTC.